These 6 T cell receptor beta chains share one sample of origin, sequenced in a study of OX40 agonist ivuxolimab in advanced cancers. TCRdb's copy holds only in-frame clones and misses some; the assay was immunoSEQ multiplex PCR. The sample shows almost 90,000 clones, roughly 90% of them seen only once. Sequences were derived from CD4+ or CD8+ T cells sorted from blood, sampled in a trial of the OX40 agonist ivuxolimab. These receptors were collected from an adult with an advanced solid tumor such as melanoma, head and neck, liver or kidney cancer.

This rearrangement joins TRBV5-1 to TRBJ2-5; 7 bases agree with TRBD2. Germline CDR1 SGHRS, CDR2 YFSETQ. Trimming removed 1 base from V and 4 bases from J; junction bases left unmatched: 10. CDR3 length equals 16 residues. In nucleotides, the CDR3 is TGCGCCAGCAGCTTGACTGGCGGGAGTTCGGGAGAGACCCAGTACTTC. Its translation is CASSLTGGSSGETQYF.

This clone showed up just a few times. The chain is built from TRBV18 and TRBJ1-1; 10 positions agree with TRBD1. This CDR3 contains 16 residues. Germline lookup yields CDR1 KGHSH and CDR2 LQKENI. With 3 bases clipped from V and 5 bases from J, the junction kept 9 bases outside the gene matches. CDR3 sequence (DNA): TGTGCCAGCTCACCCCTAGTTGGACAGGGGGAGACTGAAGCTTTCTTT. Its translation is CASSPLVGQGETEAFF.

The chain recombines TRBV7-3 with TRBJ2-3; 10 bases align to TRBD2. The CDR3 has 16 amino acids. Trimming at V came to 1 base and at J to 4 bases, leaving 5 bases not matched to a gene. From germline, CDR1 is SGHTA and CDR2 FQGTGA. CDR3 nucleotide sequence: TGTGCCAGCAGCTTAAGGGTAGCGGGGGGCCCAGATACGCAGTATTTT. This gives the protein CASSLRVAGGPDTQYF.

V is TRBV7-2 and J is TRBJ2-7; D is possibly TRBD2 (7 bases). Germline V gene lookup returns CDR1 SGHTA and CDR2 FQGNSA. V shed 5 bases and J shed 4 bases, with 15 bases lying between them. The CDR3 length is 14 residues. The CDR3 region has the DNA TGTGCCAGCAGCCCGACGGGGGGCAGGTACGAGCAGTACTTC. Its protein is CASSPTGGRYEQYF.

The CDR3 bases are TGTGCCAGCAGCAAAGAGGGGGGAACAGATACGCAGTATTTT. Translated, it gives CASSKEGGTDTQYF. This chain joins TRBV21-1 and TRBJ2-3. TRBV21-1 constitutes a pseudogene. CDR3 length equals 14 residues.

This clone was counted a few times. This chain links TRBV18 with TRBJ1-5, with D hard to call. V lost 5 bases, J lost 6 bases, and 14 bases lay in between. Germline CDR1 reads KGHSH; CDR2 reads LQKENI. This CDR3 region has 14 residues. The CDR3 region is CASSSGPAGQPQHF. The CDR3 DNA is TGTGCCAGCTCATCAGGACCGGCGGGTCAGCCCCAGCATTTT. Together with reference TRBV18 and TRBJ1-5, the CDR3 gives the full variable domain: NAGVMQNPRHLVRRRGQEARLRCSPMKGHSHVYWYRQLPEEGLKFMVYLQKENIIDESGMPKERFSAEFPKEGPSILRIQQVVRGDSAAYFCASSSGPAGQPQHFGDGTRLSIL.